The 18 T cell receptor beta chains in this list originate from one sample, sequenced in a study of CD8+ T cells in alopecia areata. RNA was isolated and reverse transcribed to cDNA, the sequencing template. Some clones are missing from TCRdb's copy, which holds only in-frame ones; the method was immunoSEQ multiplex PCR. Seen here are about 190,000 clones, around three fifths observed once, and the top ten hold roughly 14%. Source: CD4+ T cells sorted from blood, taken at week 0. The source of these receptors is a human donor with alopecia areata.

The chain combines TRBV6-5 with TRBJ1-1, with TRBD1 matching 9 bases. V shed 2 bases, J shed 11 bases, and the junction held 12 bases outside the gene matches. Germline V gene data show CDR1 as MNHEY and CDR2 as SVGAGI. The CDR3 is 15 amino acids. This CDR3 reads CASSYPPTGGGEAFF. Here the CDR3 DNA reads TGTGCCAGCAGTTACCCACCCACAGGGGGCGGAGAGGCTTTCTTT.

The J gene is TRBJ2-5, the V gene TRBV30; tentative D call: TRBD1 (5 bases). Germline assignment: CDR1 GTSNPN and CDR2 SVGIG (reference sequence). This CDR3 contains 13 residues. The V and J ends lost 3 bases and 0 bases respectively, with 8 bases between them. CDR3 region: CAWSRTHQETQYF. The CDR3 DNA sequence: TGTGCCTGGAGCCGGACACACCAAGAGACCCAGTACTTC.

The chain joins TRBV5-1 to TRBJ2-5, with 9 nucleotides matching TRBD2. There are 14 residues in the CDR3. Germline V gene lookup returns CDR1 SGHRS and CDR2 YFSETQ. Losses at the gene ends were 2 bases for V and 5 bases for J; bases not matched to a gene: 4. CDR3 amino acids: CASSFWSGGETQYF. DNA for the CDR3: TGCGCCAGCAGCTTTTGGAGCGGGGGGGAGACCCAGTACTTC.

The rearrangement joins TRBV18 to TRBJ1-1; D not certain. The V and J ends lost 1 base and 5 bases respectively, with 8 bases between them. Germline CDR1 and CDR2: KGHSH and LQKENI. The CDR3 extends over 13 amino acids. The CDR3 nucleotides are TGTGCCAGCTCACCACAGGGTTTAACTGAAGCTTTCTTT. Protein: CASSPQGLTEAFF.

This sequence joins TRBV7-6 and TRBJ2-3; D is possibly TRBD1 (5 bases). Germline V gene lookup returns CDR1 SGHVS and CDR2 FNYEAQ. The CDR3 runs to 13 residues. Trimming removed 5 bases at V and 8 bases at J, with 14 bases between. Written as DNA, the CDR3 is TGTGCCAGCAGCGCGCAGGGTTTGGGTACGCAGTATTTT. It is translated as CASSAQGLGTQYF.

The chain joins TRBV7-9 to TRBJ2-3, with a possible D match to TRBD1 (5 bases). The V gene's germline CDR1 is SEHNR and CDR2 FQNEAQ (reference sequence). The CDR3 totals 14 residues. V was clipped by 7 bases and J by 6 bases, with 17 bases between them. This CDR3 is CASTGQGLGDTQYF. The CDR3 DNA reads TGTGCCAGCACGGGCCAGGGTCTAGGGGATACGCAGTATTTT.

The J gene is TRBJ1-2, the V gene TRBV6-1, with a weak D call TRBD1 (5 bases). V lost 1 base and J lost 4, with 10 bases in between. The CDR3 length is 14 residues. The V gene's germline CDR1 is MNHNS and CDR2 SASEGT. CDR3 residues: CASSEGGRVYGYTF. In nucleotides, the CDR3 is TGTGCCAGCAGTGAAGGGGGACGGGTCTATGGCTACACCTTC.

V and J are TRBV30 and TRBJ1-2; 9 bases fit TRBD1. V was clipped by 2 bases and J by 2 bases; unmatched bases: 3. This CDR3 is 14 amino acids long. Germline CDR1 GTSNPN, CDR2 SVGIG (reference sequence). The CDR3 DNA reads as TGTGCCTGGAGTCAAACAGGGGGCAACTATGGCTACACCTTC. This translates into CAWSQTGGNYGYTF.

The V and J genes are TRBV4-1 and TRBJ1-1; D possibly corresponds to TRBD1 (5 bases). Germline V gene sequence: CDR1 MGHRA, CDR2 YSYEKL. The ends were cut back, 0 bases at V and 0 bases at J, with 14 bases in the middle. CDR3 length: 17 residues. The CDR3 sequence is CASSQERQGILNTEAFF. The CDR3 nucleotides are TGCGCCAGCAGCCAAGAGAGGCAGGGAATACTGAACACTGAAGCTTTCTTT.

The V and J genes are TRBV30 and TRBJ2-7; 8 bases fit TRBD1. Germline V gene sequence: CDR1 GTSNPN, CDR2 SVGIG (reference sequence). The V gene end was trimmed by 0 bases and the J gene end by 9 bases; junction bases not matched to a gene: 22. The CDR3 loop spans 18 amino acids. The CDR3 bases are TGTGCCTGGAGTGTACATGGACAGGGCCAATTATATTCGGTGAGGCAGTACTTC. It translates to CAWSVHGQGQLYSVRQYF.

The chain has TRBV19 and TRBJ2-7, with 7 bases fitting TRBD1. The germline CDR1 and CDR2 sequences are LNHDA and SQIVND (reference sequence). The CDR3 is 13 amino acids. V lost 4 bases, J lost 2 bases, and 2 bases stayed unmatched. CDR3 sequence: CASSRGTAYEQYF. DNA for the CDR3: TGTGCCAGTAGTAGGGGGACAGCCTACGAGCAGTACTTC.

The V and J genes are TRBV27 and TRBJ2-3; D not resolved. Germline CDR1 and CDR2: MNHEY and SMNVEV (reference sequence). The CDR3 has 13 residues. The V gene lost 4 bases and the J gene lost 2 bases, with 7 bases spanning the gap. The CDR3 reads CASSSSYTDTQYF. For the CDR3, the DNA is TGTGCCAGCAGTTCGAGTTACACAGATACGCAGTATTTT.

The chain combines TRBV27 with TRBJ2-5, with D perhaps given as TRBD1 or TRBD2 (5 bases each). The CDR3 runs 15 residues. The germline V gene has CDR1 MNHEY and CDR2 SMNVEV (reference sequence). V was shortened by 5 bases and J by 1 base, with 14 bases between the two germline ends. The CDR3 reads CASSTWDRPQETQYF. The CDR3 DNA reads as TGTGCCAGCAGTACGTGGGACCGACCCCAAGAGACCCAGTACTTC.

CDR3: CSVGDRVRETQYF. As DNA, the CDR3 is TGCAGCGTTGGAGACAGGGTCAGGGAGACCCAGTACTTC. The chain is built from TRBV29-1 and TRBJ2-5, with TRBD1 matching 7 bases. The CDR3 loop spans 13 amino acids. Germline CDR1 is SQVTM and CDR2 is ANQGSEA. The trim removed 4 bases at V and 5 bases at J, leaving 7 bases unmatched.

This clone was detected a few times. The V gene is TRBV29-1, the J gene TRBJ1-5; no firm D call. V dropped 4 bases and J dropped 6 bases, with 22 bases sitting between them. Per germline, CDR1 SQVTM and CDR2 ANQGSEA. The CDR3 is 16 residues long. CDR3 amino acids: CSVVISGNGPGQPQHF. The CDR3 bases are TGCAGCGTTGTGATATCCGGGAACGGCCCAGGTCAGCCCCAGCATTTT.

This clone was counted a single time. V and J are TRBV2 and TRBJ2-7; 8 bases match TRBD2. Germline loops: CDR1 SNHLY, CDR2 FYNNEI. The CDR3 consists of 15 residues. V trimming: 2 bases; J trimming: 3 bases; junction bases outside the gene matches: 6. Written as DNA, the CDR3 is TGTGCCAGCAGTGAAACAGGGCTAGCGGGCTACGAGCAGTACTTC. Amino acids: CASSETGLAGYEQYF.

The rearrangement joins TRBV10-3 to TRBJ2-3; 9 bases agree with TRBD2. The CDR3 extends over 15 amino acids. After removal of 8 bases from V and 7 bases from J, the junction contained 13 bases not matched to a gene. Germline-derived CDR1 and CDR2 are ENHRY and SYGVKD. The CDR3 loop reads CAIGGLASEQNTQYF. The DNA of the CDR3 is TGTGCCATCGGCGGACTAGCGTCTGAACAGAATACGCAGTATTTT.

This sequence joins TRBV30 and TRBJ1-2; D is ambiguous. Trimming took 0 bases from V and 4 from J, leaving 6 bases between them. Germline values: CDR1 GTSNPN, CDR2 SVGIG (reference sequence). The CDR3 is 12 amino acids. The CDR3 protein is CAWSVPLYGYTF. DNA for the CDR3: TGTGCCTGGAGTGTACCGCTCTATGGCTACACCTTC.